Listed here are 31 T cell receptor beta chains from one sample, sequenced in a study of blood T cell repertoires in COVID-19. Using immunoSEQ multiplex PCR, the repertoire was profiled, and TCRdb retains in-frame clones only, with some absent. The sample has a few hundred thousand clones, around 87% seen once. Sequenced: peripheral blood. These receptors all come from a woman aged 45 to 65 who had recovered from COVID-19.

The chain carries TRBV20-1 and TRBJ1-2; no firm D call. Germline-derived CDR1 and CDR2 are DFQATT and SNEGSKA (reference sequence). The V end lost 3 bases, the J end lost 3 bases, and 11 bases lay between the germline ends. The CDR3 is 13 residues long. The CDR3 region is CSASRVRHYGYTF. The CDR3 bases are TGCAGTGCTAGTCGGGTTCGACACTATGGCTACACCTTC.

The chain links TRBV18 to TRBJ2-3; TRBD2 matches 10 bases. Germline CDR1 is KGHSH and CDR2 is LQKENI. CDR3 size: 16 residues. V lost 1 base, J lost 3 bases, and 4 bases stayed unmatched. CDR3 DNA sequence: TGTGCCAGCTCACCACAAAGGACTAGCGGAACAGATACGCAGTATTTT. Its translation: CASSPQRTSGTDTQYF. Together with reference TRBV18 and TRBJ2-3, the CDR3 gives the full variable domain: NAGVMQNPRHLVRRRGQEARLRCSPMKGHSHVYWYRQLPEEGLKFMVYLQKENIIDESGMPKERFSAEFPKEGPSILRIQQVVRGDSAAYFCASSPQRTSGTDTQYFGPGTRLTVL.

The gene calls are TRBV10-1 and TRBJ2-3; D perhaps matches TRBD2 (5 bases). CDR3 length equals 16 residues. Germline values: CDR1 WNHNN, CDR2 SYGVQD (reference sequence). The V end lost 2 bases, the J end lost 0 bases, and 12 bases lay between the germline ends. This chain's CDR3 is CASSEMGDASTDTQYF. The CDR3 region has the DNA TGCGCCAGCAGTGAGATGGGAGACGCTAGCACAGATACGCAGTATTTT.

The genes are TRBV27 and TRBJ2-7; possibly TRBD1 for D (5 bases). This CDR3 comprises 14 residues. V shed 10 bases and J shed 4 bases, with 20 bases lying between them. Germline V gene lookup returns CDR1 MNHEY and CDR2 SMNVEV (reference sequence). CDR3 in amino acids: CATRSRRVRYEQYF. CDR3 DNA sequence: TGTGCCACCAGATCACGCAGGGTACGGTACGAGCAGTACTTC.

The genes are TRBV9 and TRBJ1-3; the match to TRBD1 covers 9 bases. CDR3 length: 15 residues. The V gene end was trimmed by 4 bases and the J gene end by 2 bases; junction bases not matched to a gene: 4. CDR1 is SGDLS, CDR2 YYNGEE, per germline. The CDR3 loop reads CASSPQGAAGNTIYF. In nucleotides, the CDR3 is TGTGCCAGCAGCCCACAGGGGGCAGCTGGAAACACCATATATTTT.

The chain uses TRBV7-2 and TRBJ2-7, with 10 bases fitting TRBD2. Trimming at V came to 4 bases and at J to 4 bases, leaving 4 bases not matched to a gene. The CDR3 loop spans 14 amino acids. Germline V gene data show CDR1 as SGHTA and CDR2 as FQGNSA. CDR3 amino acids: CASSSSGGVYEQYF. The CDR3 DNA follows: TGTGCCAGCAGCTCCAGCGGGGGGGTGTACGAGCAGTACTTC.

The CDR3 is CAWRDSPNQETQYF. CDR3 nucleotides: TGTGCCTGGCGGGACAGTCCTAACCAAGAGACCCAGTACTTC. This chain joins TRBV30 and TRBJ2-5, with TRBD1 matching over 7 bases. The V gene end was trimmed by 5 bases and the J gene end by 0 bases; junction bases not matched to a gene: 6. Germline V gives CDR1 GTSNPN, CDR2 SVGIG (reference sequence). The CDR3 loop spans 14 amino acids.

This chain's CDR3 is CASRSPDTEYGYTF. The CDR3 bases are TGTGCCAGCAGATCGCCCGACACCGAGTATGGCTACACCTTC. The V call is TRBV7-8, the J call TRBJ1-2; unclear D gene. The CDR3 totals 14 residues. Germline V gene lookup returns CDR1 SGHVS and CDR2 FQNEAQ. V lost 6 bases, J lost 5 bases, and 16 bases lay in between.

This chain links TRBV5-4 with TRBJ2-3; no clear D gene. Germline V gives CDR1 SGHNT, CDR2 YYREEE (reference sequence). This CDR3 has 11 amino acids. V dropped 10 bases and J dropped 4 bases, with 10 bases sitting between them. The CDR3 reads CAPAPADTQYF. The CDR3 nucleotides read TGTGCCCCTGCTCCGGCAGATACGCAGTATTTT.

V and J are TRBV19 and TRBJ2-6, with TRBD1 matching over 10 bases. The V and J ends lost 0 bases and 0 bases, in that order; junction bases with no gene match: 5. The germline gives CDR1 LNHDA, CDR2 SQIVND (reference sequence). This CDR3 has 19 amino acids. The CDR3 DNA reads TGTGCCAGTAGTATAGAAGGGACAGGGGTCCCCTCTGGGGCCAACGTCCTGACTTTC. This encodes CASSIEGTGVPSGANVLTF.

This sequence joins TRBV29-1 and TRBJ2-1; 13 bases map to TRBD2. The V and J ends lost 4 bases and 12 bases, in that order; junction bases with no gene match: 6. Germline V lookup: CDR1 SQVTM, CDR2 ANQGSEA. The length of the CDR3 is 13 residues. In nucleotides, the CDR3 is TGCAGCGTTGCTCGGACTAGCGGGAGAGGGCAGTTCTTC. Protein sequence: CSVARTSGRGQFF.

This rearrangement joins TRBV3-1 (or the pseudogene TRBV3-2) to TRBJ1-5; the match to TRBD1 covers 7 bases. Trimming cost V 4 bases and J 4 bases; bases outside gene matches: 7. Germline loops: CDR1 LGHDT, CDR2 YNNKEL (reference sequence). There are 15 residues in the CDR3. CDR3 amino acids: CASSPPSGGNQPQHF. The CDR3 DNA sequence: TGTGCCAGCAGCCCGCCCTCAGGGGGGAATCAGCCCCAGCATTTT.

The genes are TRBV9 and TRBJ1-6, with D possibly being TRBD1 (5 bases). The V and J ends lost 3 bases and 13 bases respectively, with 17 bases between them. The length of the CDR3 is 14 residues. CDR1 and CDR2 from the germline V gene are SGDLS and YYNGEE. Here the CDR3 reads CASSDGVGGSPLHF. As DNA, the CDR3 is TGTGCCAGCAGCGACGGGGTGGGGGGATCTCCCCTCCACTTT.

The table lists this clone with a count of one. The chain joins TRBV23-1 to TRBJ1-1; D remains unclear. TRBV23-1 is assigned to the ORF class and has an uncertain function. This CDR3 contains 13 residues. V was shortened by 2 bases and J by 1 base, with 5 bases between the two germline ends. This chain's CDR3 is CASSQQRNTEAFF. The CDR3 DNA reads TGCGCCAGCAGTCAACAGCGGAACACTGAAGCTTTCTTT.

This chain connects TRBV2 to TRBJ1-1; D gene uncertain. Deletions cut 6 bases from V and 2 bases from J, with 10 bases between. This CDR3 spans 13 amino acids. Germline CDR1 reads SNHLY; CDR2 reads FYNNEI. Here the CDR3 reads CASSRQFNTEAFF. CDR3 nucleotide sequence: TGTGCCAGCAGCAGACAATTCAACACTGAAGCTTTCTTT.

V and J are TRBV5-4 and TRBJ2-7, with TRBD1 matching over 7 bases. The germline gives CDR1 SGHNT, CDR2 YYREEE (reference sequence). The length of the CDR3 is 15 residues. Trimming cost V 0 bases and J 3 bases; bases outside gene matches: 6. CDR3 nucleotides: TGTGCCAGCAGCTTGGCCACAGGGGAAGACTACGAGCAGTACTTC. Translated: CASSLATGEDYEQYF.

V is TRBV28 and J is TRBJ2-5; D possibly corresponds to TRBD1 (6 bases). Trimming shortened V by 6 bases and J by 4 bases, and 15 bases separated the two germline ends. Germline loops: CDR1 MDHEN, CDR2 SYDVKM. CDR3 length: 14 amino acids. CDR3 loop: CASSLIGGGETQYF. The CDR3 nucleotides read TGTGCCAGCAGCCTTATAGGGGGTGGAGAGACCCAGTACTTC.

The chain employs TRBV7-8 and TRBJ2-7; a possible D gene is TRBD1 (6 bases). Germline values: CDR1 SGHVS, CDR2 FQNEAQ. With 5 bases removed from V and 4 bases from J, the gap between germline ends came to 18 bases. The CDR3 is 15 residues long. The CDR3 sequence is CASSLLGQGPYEQYF. CDR3 in DNA: TGTGCCAGCAGCCTTCTCGGGCAGGGGCCATACGAGCAGTACTTC.

This clone has just one count. This chain connects TRBV6-5 to TRBJ2-5; 7 nucleotides match TRBD2. Trimming removed 7 bases from V and 5 bases from J; junction bases left unmatched: 7. The length of the CDR3 is 13 residues. Germline lookup yields CDR1 MNHEY and CDR2 SVGAGI. CDR3 sequence reads: CASIRTGGETQYF. Written as DNA, the CDR3 is TGTGCCAGCATCCGTACGGGAGGTGAGACCCAGTACTTC.

CDR3 sequence reads: CATSDSGQAEQYF. CDR3 nucleotides: TGTGCCACCAGTGATTCGGGACAGGCCGAGCAGTACTTC. The chain has TRBV24-1 and TRBJ2-7; 8 nucleotides align to TRBD1. Losses at the gene ends were 2 bases for V and 6 bases for J; bases not matched to a gene: 2. Germline-derived CDR1 and CDR2 are KGHDR and SFDVKD. CDR3 length: 13 amino acids.

This chain joins TRBV20-1 and TRBJ1-2; TRBD1 aligns across 8 bases. Per the germline V gene, CDR1 is DFQATT and CDR2 is SNEGSKA (reference sequence). V lost 5 bases to trimming and J lost 2 bases; unmatched junction nucleotides: 4. This CDR3 spans 13 amino acids. In nucleotides, the CDR3 is TGCAGTGCTGGTGGGACAGGCAACTATGGCTACACCTTC. Translating gives CSAGGTGNYGYTF.

The V call is TRBV29-1, the J call TRBJ2-2; TRBD1 might be the D (6 bases). V lost 6 bases to trimming and J lost 1 base, with 12 bases between them. The CDR3 is 14 residues long. Germline V CDR1 and CDR2: SQVTM, ANQGSEA. The DNA for the CDR3 is TGCAGCGTCAAAGACAGGAGGAACACCGGGGAGCTGTTTTTT. Its protein product is CSVKDRRNTGELFF.

This clone is a singleton in its sample. The chain is built from TRBV5-4 and TRBJ2-3, with 14 nucleotides matching TRBD2. With V trimmed by 3 bases and J by 0 bases, 6 bases remained unmatched. The V gene's germline CDR1 is SGHNT and CDR2 YYREEE (reference sequence). This CDR3 contains 18 residues. CDR3 region: CASSSGLAGAASTDTQYF. The DNA of the CDR3 is TGTGCCAGCAGCTCGGGACTAGCGGGGGCTGCTAGCACAGATACGCAGTATTTT. The complete variable domain, with remaining parts taken from reference TRBV5-4 and TRBJ2-3, reads ETGVTQSPTHLIKTRGQQVTLRCSSQSGHNTVSWYQQALGQGPQFIFQYYREEENGRGNFPPRFSGLQFPNYSSELNVNALELDDSALYLCASSSGLAGAASTDTQYFGPGTRLTVL.

The V gene is TRBV6-6, the J gene TRBJ2-7; 7 bases fit TRBD1. CDR3 length: 15 amino acids. Germline assignment: CDR1 MNHNY and CDR2 SVGAGI (reference sequence). The ends lost 2 bases at V and 0 bases at J; junction bases unmatched: 4. The CDR3 DNA sequence: TGTGCCAGCAGTTACGGGACAGCAAGCTCCTACGAGCAGTACTTC. Translation gives CASSYGTASSYEQYF.

V gene TRBV4-3 combines with J gene TRBJ2-2, with a possible D match to TRBD2 (6 bases). CDR1 is LGHNA and CDR2 is YSLEER in the germline V gene. V was trimmed by 0 bases and J by 4 bases, leaving 12 bases between them. The CDR3 length is 16 residues. The CDR3, as DNA: TGCGCCAGCAGCCAAGATTGGGGGGTAGGCACCGGGGAGCTGTTTTTT. Its protein is CASSQDWGVGTGELFF.

V usage is TRBV7-8 and J usage is TRBJ2-7, with TRBD1 matching over 7 bases. This CDR3 region has 14 residues. V shed 6 bases, J shed 7 bases, and the junction held 12 bases outside the gene matches. The V gene's germline CDR1 is SGHVS and CDR2 FQNEAQ. This CDR3 is CASRGNDRVYEQYF. Here the CDR3 DNA reads TGTGCCAGCAGAGGAAACGACAGGGTGTATGAGCAGTACTTC.

CDR3: CASSPSGGIRETQYF. The CDR3 DNA is TGTGCCAGCAGTCCCTCGGGGGGGATCCGGGAGACCCAGTACTTC. The rearrangement joins TRBV28 to TRBJ2-5; 8 bases fit TRBD2. The CDR3 spans 15 residues. The J segment lost 5 bases and the V segment lost 5 bases, leaving 10 bases of the junction unmatched. Per germline, CDR1 MDHEN and CDR2 SYDVKM.

The chain uses TRBV28 and TRBJ1-5, with D maybe TRBD1 (5 bases). The V gene lost 3 bases and the J gene lost 4 bases, with 13 bases spanning the gap. The CDR3 is 15 residues long. Germline V gene lookup returns CDR1 MDHEN and CDR2 SYDVKM. CDR3 in amino acids: CASSFGGAQNQPQHF. CDR3 DNA: TGTGCCAGCAGTTTCGGAGGGGCCCAAAATCAGCCCCAGCATTTT.

The chain carries TRBV6-6 and TRBJ2-1; possibly TRBD2 for D (6 bases). This CDR3 contains 13 residues. V gave up 2 bases and J gave up 8 bases, with 10 bases separating them. Germline lookup yields CDR1 MNHNY and CDR2 SVGAGI (reference sequence). CDR3 nucleotide sequence: TGTGCCAGCAGTTACACGCGGGGCCATGAGCAGTTCTTC. It codes for CASSYTRGHEQFF.

The chain uses TRBV19 and TRBJ1-5; weak D call: TRBD1 (5 bases). V lost 3 bases and J lost 2, with 14 bases in between. This CDR3 has 16 residues. Germline lookup yields CDR1 LNHDA and CDR2 SQIVND (reference sequence). The CDR3 DNA reads TGTGCCAGTAGTATGCTCTCCCTAGGGGGCAATCAGCCCCAGCATTTT. Translating gives CASSMLSLGGNQPQHF.

This clone appeared once. CDR3 protein: CASSFVLARGTGELFF. CDR3 nucleotide sequence: TGTGCCAGCAGCTTCGTCCTGGCCAGGGGGACCGGGGAGCTGTTTTTT. This chain uses TRBV5-4 with TRBJ2-2; 7 nucleotides match TRBD1. Trimming at V came to 2 bases and at J to 5 bases, leaving 9 bases not matched to a gene. This CDR3 contains 16 residues. From germline, CDR1 is SGHNT and CDR2 YYREEE (reference sequence).